This entry lists 27 T cell receptor beta chains sequenced from one sample in a study of PD-1 blockade in classical Hodgkin lymphoma. Described time point: cycle 4 day 1 (C4D1), after five to seven weeks of nivolumab. Each and every patient relapsed after autologous stem cell transplantation, and patients got differing brentuximab vedotin exposure. Clones were read by immunoSEQ multiplex PCR, and TCRdb kept only the in-frame ones, dropping some. The sample consists of tens of thousands of clones, roughly nine tenths of them appearing once. The sample was peripheral blood mononuclear cells (PBMCs), taken before the fourth cycle of nivolumab. These receptors were collected from a human donor with classical Hodgkin lymphoma.

The V and J genes are TRBV4-1 and TRBJ1-6, with D unresolved. Trimming stripped 0 bases from V and 9 bases from J, with 12 bases between. This CDR3 has 15 amino acids. Germline values: CDR1 MGHRA, CDR2 YSYEKL. CDR3 region: CASSQDPTSISPLHF. The CDR3 bases are TGCGCCAGCAGCCAAGACCCCACCAGCATTTCACCCCTCCACTTT.

The chain joins TRBV18 to TRBJ1-2; 8 bases are shared with TRBD1. With 3 bases clipped from V and 5 bases from J, the junction kept 2 bases outside the gene matches. The CDR3 is made up of 13 amino acids. The germline CDR1 and CDR2 sequences are KGHSH and LQKENI. CDR3 in amino acids: CASSPDREYGYTF. CDR3 nucleotides: TGTGCCAGCTCACCGGACAGGGAATATGGCTACACCTTC. The whole variable domain, filled in from reference TRBV18 and TRBJ1-2, reads NAGVMQNPRHLVRRRGQEARLRCSPMKGHSHVYWYRQLPEEGLKFMVYLQKENIIDESGMPKERFSAEFPKEGPSILRIQQVVRGDSAAYFCASSPDREYGYTFGSGTRLTVV.

The CDR3, as DNA: TGTGCCAGCAGCGGCCGACAGGGCTCCATGAACTACGAGCAGTACTTC. The encoded protein is CASSGRQGSMNYEQYF. The V call is TRBV7-2, the J call TRBJ2-7; 7 positions agree with TRBD1. Germline V lookup: CDR1 SGHTA, CDR2 FQGNSA. The CDR3 sequence is 16 residues long. After removal of 5 bases from V and 3 bases from J, the junction contained 13 bases not matched to a gene. Full variable domain (rest looked up from reference TRBV7-2 and TRBJ2-7): GAGVSQSPSNKVTEKGKDVELRCDPISGHTALYWYRQSLGQGLEFLIYFQGNSAPDKSGLPSDRFSAERTGGSVSTLTIQRTQQEDSAVYLCASSGRQGSMNYEQYFGPGTRLTVT.

Notes on this clone: One end of the junction varies from germline; a read error may be responsible. The chain is built from TRBV19 and TRBJ2-6, with a possible D match to TRBD1 (6 bases). CDR3 size: 17 residues. Per germline, CDR1 LNHDA and CDR2 SQIVND (reference sequence). This chain's CDR3 is CASSGPGHSSGANVPTF. Written as DNA, the CDR3 is TGTGCCAGTAGTGGACCGGGACATAGCTCTGGGGCCAACGTCCCGACTTTC.

V and J are TRBV15 and TRBJ1-4; no reliable D call. This CDR3 has 14 amino acids. From germline, CDR1 is LNHNV and CDR2 YYDKDF (reference sequence). The germline V and J ends were trimmed by 0 bases and 7 bases, with 9 bases remaining between them. CDR3 in amino acids: CATSRELGAEKLFF. In nucleotides, the CDR3 is TGTGCCACCAGCAGAGAATTGGGAGCTGAAAAACTGTTTTTT.

This chain joins TRBV19 and TRBJ2-1, with D possibly being TRBD2 (5 bases). V was clipped by 3 bases and J by 5 bases, with 14 bases between them. Germline assignment: CDR1 LNHDA and CDR2 SQIVND (reference sequence). The CDR3 is 15 amino acids. The CDR3 DNA is TGTGCCAGTAGTATTATGGGAGCTGGGCACAATGAGCAGTTCTTC. Translation: CASSIMGAGHNEQFF. The full variable domain, with the rest looked up from reference TRBV19 and TRBJ2-1, is DGGITQSPKYLFRKEGQNVTLSCEQNLNHDAMYWYRQDPGQGLRLIYYSQIVNDFQKGDIAEGYSVSREKKESFPLTVTSAQKNPTAFYLCASSIMGAGHNEQFFGPGTRLTVL.

The V call is TRBV15, the J call TRBJ2-6; D is undetermined. The CDR3 totals 17 residues. The germline V gene encodes CDR1 LNHNV and CDR2 YYDKDF (reference sequence). V lost 0 bases and J lost 0, with 9 bases in between. CDR3 coding DNA: TGTGCCACCAGCAGAGAACCCTTGGGCTCTGGGGCCAACGTCCTGACTTTC. It yields the protein CATSREPLGSGANVLTF.

The chain uses TRBV19 and TRBJ2-1; 11 positions match TRBD2. This CDR3 is 14 amino acids long. CDR1 and CDR2 from the germline V gene are LNHDA and SQIVND (reference sequence). The V segment lost 6 bases and the J segment 5 bases; nucleotides outside the gene matches: 3. The CDR3 region is CASSLAGGHNEQFF. DNA of the CDR3: TGTGCCAGTAGCCTAGCGGGGGGCCACAATGAGCAGTTCTTC.

The CDR3 here is CASSVTPGQPQHF. As DNA, the CDR3 is TGTGCCAGCAGCGTAACCCCCGGGCAGCCCCAGCATTTT. V is TRBV9 and J is TRBJ1-5; no clear D. From germline, CDR1 is SGDLS and CDR2 YYNGEE. The CDR3 contains 13 residues. Trimming pared 1 base from V and 7 bases from J, leaving 9 bases between.

This clone has just a few counts. The J gene is TRBJ1-2, the V gene TRBV2; D call uncertain. Germline CDR1 is SNHLY and CDR2 is FYNNEI. Trimming took off 0 bases at V and 0 bases at J, with 5 bases between the two ends. CDR3 length equals 14 residues. The CDR3 DNA reads TGTGCCAGCAGTGAAGCGCCAGCTAACTATGGCTACACCTTC. Protein product: CASSEAPANYGYTF.

The chain links TRBV28 to TRBJ1-6; D ambiguous. Trimming took 1 base from V and 5 from J, leaving 9 bases between them. Germline V CDR1 and CDR2: MDHEN, SYDVKM. CDR3 size: 15 residues. Written as DNA, the CDR3 is TGTGCCAGCAGTTTATATGGGGAAAATAATTCACCCCTCCACTTT. It translates to CASSLYGENNSPLHF.

This clone occurred once. This chain uses TRBV27 with TRBJ2-7, with 10 bases lining up with TRBD1. The CDR3 runs 13 residues. The germline V gene has CDR1 MNHEY and CDR2 SMNVEV (reference sequence). V trimming: 5 bases; J trimming: 5 bases; junction bases outside the gene matches: 3. The CDR3 nucleotides are TGTGCCAGCAGTCGCGGACAGGGGGACGAGCAGTACTTC. It codes for CASSRGQGDEQYF.

This chain connects TRBV6-1 to TRBJ2-1; TRBD2 agrees at 10 bases. This CDR3 is 15 amino acids long. V dropped 5 bases and J dropped 2; count of bases not matched to a gene: 3. Germline V gene data show CDR1 as MNHNS and CDR2 as SASEGT. CDR3 nucleotide sequence: TGTGCCAGCAGTTTAGCGGGAGGAGCCTACAATGAGCAGTTCTTC. It is translated as CASSLAGGAYNEQFF.

The V gene is TRBV6-6, the J gene TRBJ2-7; D gene ambiguous. V was trimmed by 5 bases and J by 3 bases, leaving 14 bases between them. Germline CDR1 MNHNY, CDR2 SVGAGI (reference sequence). This CDR3 has 14 amino acids. CDR3 nucleotides: TGTGCCAGCAGTCCCCTGGGGTTATACTACGAGCAGTACTTC. Translating gives CASSPLGLYYEQYF.

The rearrangement joins TRBV5-1 to TRBJ1-5, with TRBD1 matching 8 bases. Per the germline V gene, CDR1 is SGHRS and CDR2 is YFSETQ. The CDR3 extends over 15 amino acids. J was trimmed by 2 bases and V by 2 bases; bases with no gene match: 3. DNA for the CDR3: TGCGCCAGCAGCTTTTCGGGACAGGGCAATCAGCCCCAGCATTTT. Translation gives CASSFSGQGNQPQHF.

The V and J genes are TRBV6-6 and TRBJ1-5; 9 nucleotides align to TRBD1. Germline V gene data show CDR1 as MNHNY and CDR2 as SVGAGI (reference sequence). The CDR3 spans 16 residues. V lost 4 bases to trimming and J lost 7 bases; unmatched junction nucleotides: 11. Here the CDR3 reads CASSSVTRDREQPQHF. The CDR3 DNA follows: TGTGCCAGCAGTTCCGTGACCCGGGACAGGGAACAGCCCCAGCATTTT.

The V and J genes are TRBV18 and TRBJ2-7, with a possible D match to TRBD1 (6 bases). Germline V gives CDR1 KGHSH, CDR2 LQKENI. The CDR3 is made up of 14 amino acids. V was trimmed by 0 bases and J by 3 bases, leaving 9 bases between them. Here the CDR3 reads CASSPPAGDYEQYF. CDR3 nucleotide sequence: TGTGCCAGCTCACCACCGGCAGGGGACTACGAGCAGTACTTC.

V is TRBV5-1 and J is TRBJ2-1, with D tentatively TRBD1 or TRBD2 (5 bases each). The germline gives CDR1 SGHRS, CDR2 YFSETQ. The CDR3 has 14 amino acids. The V end was cut by 5 bases, the J end by 2 bases, with 11 bases between. CDR3 sequence reads: CASSRADTYNEQFF. In DNA form, the CDR3 reads TGCGCCAGCAGTAGAGCGGACACCTACAATGAGCAGTTCTTC. Full variable domain (remainder filled in from reference TRBV5-1 and TRBJ2-1): KAGVTQTPRYLIKTRGQQVTLSCSPISGHRSVSWYQQTPGQGLQFLFEYFSETQRNKGNFPGRFSGRQFSNSRSEMNVSTLELGDSALYLCASSRADTYNEQFFGPGTRLTVL.

The rearrangement links TRBV9 to TRBJ2-7; 7 bases fit TRBD2. This CDR3 region has 15 residues. The germline V gene has CDR1 SGDLS and CDR2 YYNGEE. The V and J ends lost 2 bases and 3 bases, in that order; junction bases with no gene match: 8. CDR3 nucleotides: TGTGCCAGCAGCGTTTCGGCGGGAGAGAGCTACGAGCAGTACTTC. Protein product: CASSVSAGESYEQYF.

J is TRBJ2-2 and V is TRBV6-6; either TRBD1 or TRBD2 may fit D (5 bases each). The V end lost 8 bases, the J end lost 5 bases, and 15 bases lay between the germline ends. Germline loops: CDR1 MNHNY, CDR2 SVGAGI (reference sequence). The CDR3 has 14 amino acids. As DNA, the CDR3 is TGTGCCAGCTCCCAAAGAGGGGTAACCGGGGAGCTGTTTTTT. It codes for CASSQRGVTGELFF.

This chain joins TRBV7-9 and TRBJ2-1; either TRBD1 or TRBD2 may supply D (5 bases each). CDR3 length: 16 amino acids. V lost 5 bases and J 7 bases, leaving 21 bases between the germline ends. CDR1 SEHNR and CDR2 FQNEAQ come from the germline V gene (reference sequence). CDR3 residues: CASSPRGPHDSNEQFF. The DNA of the CDR3 is TGTGCCAGCAGCCCCCGGGGACCCCATGACTCGAATGAGCAGTTCTTC.

The chain carries TRBV7-9 and TRBJ2-5, with 7 bases identical to TRBD2. After removal of 1 base from V and 0 bases from J, the junction contained 5 bases not matched to a gene. Germline V gives CDR1 SEHNR, CDR2 FQNEAQ (reference sequence). The CDR3 spans 16 residues. Here the CDR3 reads CASSLGGLSYQETQYF. The CDR3 nucleotides read TGTGCCAGCAGCTTAGGGGGACTATCGTACCAAGAGACCCAGTACTTC.

CDR3 DNA sequence: TGTGCCAGCATCTCAACGAACAATCAGCCCCAGCATTTT. It is translated as CASISTNNQPQHF. The rearrangement uses TRBV6-5 and TRBJ1-5; D remains ambiguous. Germline CDR1 and CDR2: MNHEY and SVGAGI. The CDR3 runs 13 residues. V shed 7 bases and J shed 3 bases, with 10 bases lying between them.

The V call is TRBV11-2, the J call TRBJ1-6; 11 bases match TRBD1. CDR3 length: 16 residues. The V gene end was trimmed by 4 bases and the J gene end by 3 bases; junction bases not matched to a gene: 2. CDR1 and CDR2 from the germline V gene are SGHAT and FQNNGV. CDR3 amino acids: CASSWDRGDYNSPLHF. DNA for the CDR3: TGTGCCAGCAGCTGGGACAGGGGGGACTATAATTCACCCCTCCACTTT. Full variable domain (outside the CDR3, taken from reference TRBV11-2 and TRBJ1-6): EAGVAQSPRYKIIEKRQSVAFWCNPISGHATLYWYQQILGQGPKLLIQFQNNGVVDDSQLPKDRFSAERLKGVDSTLKIQPAKLEDSAVYLCASSWDRGDYNSPLHFGNGTRLTVT.

The chain has TRBV7-9 and TRBJ1-2; TRBD1 matches 7 bases. This CDR3 has 13 residues. CDR1 and CDR2 from the germline V gene are SEHNR and FQNEAQ (reference sequence). V trimming: 4 bases; J trimming: 6 bases; junction bases outside the gene matches: 5. This chain's CDR3 is CASSSTGFDGYTF. CDR3 sequence (DNA): TGTGCCAGCAGCTCGACAGGGTTCGATGGCTACACCTTC.

The J gene is TRBJ2-2, the V gene TRBV7-9, with D tentatively TRBD1 (6 bases). The ends were cut back, 4 bases at V and 7 bases at J, with 10 bases in the middle. The CDR3 has 13 amino acids. Germline assignment: CDR1 SEHNR and CDR2 FQNEAQ (reference sequence). The CDR3 nucleotides read TGTGCCAGCAGCTCGAAGACAGGCGGGGAGCTGTTTTTT. It yields the protein CASSSKTGGELFF. Full variable domain (rest looked up from reference TRBV7-9 and TRBJ2-2): DTGVSQNPRHKITKRGQNVTFRCDPISEHNRLYWYRQTLGQGPEFLTYFQNEAQLEKSRLLSDRFSAERPKGSFSTLEIQRTEQGDSAMYLCASSSKTGGELFFGEGSRLTVL.

The CDR3 is CSLLSTSYNEQFF. The CDR3 nucleotides are TGCAGCCTTCTGTCCACTAGCTACAATGAGCAGTTCTTC. The chain recombines TRBV29-1 with TRBJ2-1, with D possibly TRBD2 on 5 matching bases. Germline values: CDR1 SQVTM, CDR2 ANQGSEA. V lost 8 bases and J lost 3, with 14 bases in between. The length of the CDR3 is 13 residues.